This T cell receptor (beta chain) was found in a study of blood T cell repertoires in COVID-19. Across the whole study: COVID-19 samples collected from the United States, Italy and Spain covered acute and convalescent phases. Sources were T cells, B-cell-depleted T cells, or PBMCs; the material itself was cDNA or gDNA.

The CDR3 runs 17 residues. The V segment lost 2 bases and the J segment 4 bases; nucleotides outside the gene matches: 9. How the authors handled the data: Reference gene primer amplification gave nucleated cell count estimates. The repertoire was sequenced with immunoSEQ multiplex PCR; TCRdb's copy has only in-frame clones and lacks some. D and trimming come from the DNA, and the V and J calls and clone size come from that table. The table includes some 260,000 clones, roughly 87% detected once. The TCR was taken from a woman aged 25 to 39 with acute or convalescent COVID-19. The sequenced sample consisted of peripheral blood. V and J are TRBV23-1 and TRBJ1-5, with 9 bases lining up with TRBD1. TRBV23-1 is noted as an ORF with a role that remains uncertain. CDR3 residues: CASSQMRHRGLNQPQHF. CDR3 DNA sequence: TGCGCCAGCAGTCAAATGAGACACAGGGGGCTAAATCAGCCCCAGCATTTT.